These 28 T cell receptor beta chains were sequenced from one sample in a study of CD8 T cells in ankylosing spondylitis. TCRdb ran MiXCR on the 5' RACE reads and lists one entry per CDR3 protein. This sample has about 360,000 distinct CDR3 sequences, with approximately 20% found just once. Material: blood, either unsorted or a sorted T cell fraction (not recorded which). These receptors all come from a male donor with ankylosing spondylitis or in good health (not recorded which).

The CDR3: CASSPGMAGVREQFF. The CDR3 nucleotides read TGTGCCAGCAGCCCGGGAATGGCGGGAGTCCGTGAGCAGTTCTTC. The chain couples TRBV7-7 to TRBJ2-1, with 7 bases fitting TRBD2. The CDR3 sequence is 15 residues long. The V gene end was trimmed by 5 bases and the J gene end by 9 bases; junction bases not matched to a gene: 13. The V gene's germline CDR1 is SSHAT and CDR2 FNYEAQ (reference sequence).

The gene calls are TRBV12-3 or TRBV12-4 and TRBJ2-1; D is uncertain. The length of the CDR3 is 14 residues. V was clipped by 8 bases and J by 2 bases, with 13 bases between them. The CDR3 DNA reads as TGTGCCAGCGGAACCACCCAGGCCTACAATGAGCAGTTCTTC. Protein product: CASGTTQAYNEQFF.

The V and J genes are TRBV7-6 and TRBJ2-4; D possibly corresponds to TRBD2 (6 bases). This CDR3 has 16 residues. The germline gives CDR1 SGHVS, CDR2 FNYEAQ. Trimming took 1 base from V and 7 from J, leaving 17 bases between them. The CDR3 loop is CASSLVVEGMTNIQYF. In DNA, the CDR3 is TGTGCCAGCAGCTTAGTGGTGGAGGGGATGACGAACATTCAGTACTTC.

This clonotype was seen only a few times. The chain uses TRBV7-6 and TRBJ2-7; D might be TRBD1 (5 bases). The CDR3 has 18 amino acids. With 1 base removed from V and 5 bases from J, the gap between germline ends came to 24 bases. CDR1 is SGHVS, CDR2 FNYEAQ, per germline. The CDR3 sequence: CASSLDPTDQGARDEQYF. Written as DNA, the CDR3 is TGTGCCAGCAGCTTAGACCCTACTGATCAAGGGGCGCGTGACGAGCAGTACTTC.

In its sample, this clonotype was seen a few times. This chain uses TRBV11-2 with TRBJ2-2; TRBD1 is a possible D gene (6 bases). The germline gives CDR1 SGHAT, CDR2 FQNNGV. V lost 5 bases to trimming and J lost 1 base, with 11 bases between them. The CDR3 has 15 amino acids. This CDR3 is CASSHRTVNTGELFF. CDR3 nucleotide sequence: TGTGCCAGCAGCCACCGGACAGTGAACACCGGGGAGCTGTTTTTT.

This clonotype was detected ten times or more. The J gene is TRBJ2-1, the V gene TRBV6-1, with TRBD2 matching over 11 bases. The CDR3 loop spans 15 amino acids. Germline V lookup: CDR1 MNHNS, CDR2 SASEGT. The V segment lost 2 bases and the J segment 5 bases; nucleotides outside the gene matches: 2. The DNA for the CDR3 is TGTGCCAGCAGTGAACTAGCGGGGGGACACAATGAGCAGTTCTTC. Its translation: CASSELAGGHNEQFF.

This sequence joins TRBV7-9 and TRBJ1-1; 7 bases line up with TRBD1. The length of the CDR3 is 14 residues. The germline gives CDR1 SEHNR, CDR2 FQNEAQ (reference sequence). Trimming at V came to 5 bases and at J to 4 bases, leaving 7 bases not matched to a gene. As DNA, the CDR3 is TGTGCCAGCAGCCCTGACAGGGCTTTCACTGAAGCTTTCTTT. It codes for CASSPDRAFTEAFF.

This clonotype turned up a few times. The chain employs TRBV4-1 and TRBJ2-3, with D uncertain. The CDR3 has 13 residues. Germline V gives CDR1 MGHRA, CDR2 YSYEKL. V was clipped by 1 base and J by 2 bases, with 4 bases between them. The CDR3 sequence is CASSQAFTDTQYF. In DNA, the CDR3 is TGCGCCAGCAGCCAAGCCTTCACAGATACGCAGTATTTT.

The chain combines TRBV4-1 with TRBJ1-2; 8 bases fit TRBD1. Germline CDR1 MGHRA, CDR2 YSYEKL. Unmatched junction bases numbered 0, after V lost 0 bases and J lost 0 bases. This CDR3 contains 15 residues. The DNA of the CDR3 is TGCGCCAGCAGCCAAGAGGACAGGGCTAACTATGGCTACACCTTC. Its protein product is CASSQEDRANYGYTF.

This clonotype showed up just a few times. The gene calls are TRBV6-4 and TRBJ1-1; D unresolved. The V gene lost 0 bases and the J gene lost 4 bases, with 15 bases spanning the gap. The CDR3 extends over 16 amino acids. Germline V CDR1 and CDR2: MRHNA, SNTAGT. CDR3 sequence reads: CASSDSADTPITEAFF. CDR3 nucleotide sequence: TGTGCCAGCAGTGACTCTGCCGATACACCAATCACTGAAGCTTTCTTT.

V usage is TRBV4-1 and J usage is TRBJ2-7; D is uncertain. The CDR3 is 14 residues long. V was pared by 0 bases and J by 3 bases, with 9 bases between. Germline CDR1 is MGHRA and CDR2 is YSYEKL. CDR3 region: CASSQEYGIYEQYF. DNA of the CDR3: TGCGCCAGCAGCCAAGAATATGGGATCTACGAGCAGTACTTC.

This clonotype was seen a handful of times. The chain couples TRBV29-1 to TRBJ2-3; D is undetermined. The V end lost 1 base, the J end lost 0 bases, and 11 bases lay between the germline ends. The CDR3 length is 15 residues. The germline gives CDR1 SQVTM, CDR2 ANQGSEA. The CDR3 loop is CSVEGPDGSTDTQYF. DNA for the CDR3: TGCAGCGTTGAAGGACCGGACGGAAGCACAGATACGCAGTATTTT.

The chain combines TRBV2 with TRBJ2-5, with no clear D. CDR1 and CDR2 from the germline V gene are SNHLY and FYNNEI. Trimming shortened V by 2 bases and J by 2 bases, and 9 bases separated the two germline ends. The CDR3 is 14 amino acids. The chain's CDR3 is CASSEYRAQETQYF. In DNA, the CDR3 is TGTGCCAGCAGTGAATATCGGGCTCAAGAGACCCAGTACTTC.

This clonotype was observed a handful of times. The rearrangement links TRBV24-1 to TRBJ1-5; D ambiguous. Trimming took off 5 bases at V and 0 bases at J, with 10 bases between the two ends. The CDR3 has 15 residues. Germline-derived CDR1 and CDR2 are KGHDR and SFDVKD. The CDR3 coding sequence is TGTGCCACCAGTGCTTCCCGGAATAGCAATCAGCCCCAGCATTTT. This encodes CATSASRNSNQPQHF.

This clonotype was seen a handful of times. This CDR3 is CASSSPDMNTEAFF. For the CDR3, the DNA is TGTGCCAGCAGCTCCCCCGACATGAACACTGAAGCTTTCTTT. The chain couples TRBV13 to TRBJ1-1; D uncertain. In germline, CDR1 is PRHDT, CDR2 FYEKMQ (reference sequence). CDR3 length: 14 residues. Trimming shortened V by 4 bases and J by 0 bases, and 9 bases separated the two germline ends.

This clonotype was seen many times. The chain joins TRBV12-3 or TRBV12-4 to TRBJ2-2; D gene ambiguous. V was pared by 1 base and J by 4 bases, with 4 bases between. This CDR3 contains 13 residues. The CDR3 region has the DNA TGTGCCAGCAGTTTAGGTCCCACCGGGGAGCTGTTTTTT. Translated, it gives CASSLGPTGELFF.

The chain joins TRBV12-3 or TRBV12-4 to TRBJ2-5; possible D gene TRBD2, 5 bases. Trimming pared 2 bases from V and 2 bases from J, leaving 12 bases between. This CDR3 has 15 amino acids. CDR3 region: CASSLNSVGQETQYF. The CDR3 coding sequence is TGTGCCAGCAGTTTAAATAGCGTCGGGCAAGAGACCCAGTACTTC.

This clonotype has more than one count but fewer than ten. The gene calls are TRBV20-1 and TRBJ2-7, with a tentative D call TRBD1 (6 bases). CDR1 is DFQATT, CDR2 SNEGSKA, per germline (reference sequence). The CDR3 is 11 amino acids. Trimming shortened V by 7 bases and J by 3 bases, and 10 bases separated the two germline ends. CDR3 sequence: CSGRGGYEQYF. The CDR3 DNA follows: TGCAGTGGGAGAGGGGGCTACGAGCAGTACTTC.

V is TRBV10-2 and J is TRBJ1-6, with 8 bases matching TRBD1. Germline lookup yields CDR1 WSHSY and CDR2 SAAADI. V was clipped by 3 bases and J by 6 bases; unmatched bases: 1. The CDR3 length is 14 residues. The CDR3 loop is CASSDQGANSPLHF. The DNA for the CDR3 is TGCGCCAGCAGTGACCAGGGGGCTAATTCACCCCTCCACTTT.

In this sample, this clonotype turned up a few times. The CDR3 spells CASSSGDRAGTLNYNEQFF. The CDR3 nucleotides read TGTGCCAGCAGCTCCGGGGACAGGGCCGGGACTCTCAATTACAATGAGCAGTTCTTC. The V call is TRBV11-1, the J call TRBJ2-1; 9 nucleotides align to TRBD1. The V segment lost 4 bases and the J segment 4 bases; nucleotides outside the gene matches: 17. The CDR3 consists of 19 residues. Per germline, CDR1 SGHAT and CDR2 FQDESV (reference sequence).

V and J are TRBV10-1 and TRBJ2-3; TRBD1 matches at 7 bases. The germline gives CDR1 WNHNN, CDR2 SYGVQD (reference sequence). The CDR3 length is 17 residues. V was clipped by 3 bases and J by 5 bases; unmatched bases: 14. The chain's CDR3 is CASSDSVWTGLVDTQYF. The DNA of the CDR3 is TGCGCCAGCAGTGACAGCGTATGGACAGGTCTTGTAGATACGCAGTATTTT.

This clonotype was observed a few times. This chain links TRBV11-2 with TRBJ2-2; D remains unclear. This CDR3 has 16 amino acids. The germline CDR1 and CDR2 sequences are SGHAT and FQNNGV. The germline V and J ends were trimmed by 5 bases and 5 bases, with 18 bases remaining between them. The CDR3 coding sequence is TGTGCCAGCAGCCCCCCCGGCCTTCAACGGACCGGGGAGCTGTTTTTT. Its translation: CASSPPGLQRTGELFF.

V is TRBV29-1 and J is TRBJ2-1, with D hard to call. V lost 8 bases and J lost 5, with 31 bases in between. Germline values: CDR1 SQVTM, CDR2 ANQGSEA. The CDR3 consists of 18 residues. This chain's CDR3 is CSTDPPGSNLLWDNEQFF. The CDR3 region has the DNA TGCAGCACCGACCCCCCGGGTTCTAATCTCCTATGGGACAATGAGCAGTTCTTC.

This chain uses TRBV9 with TRBJ2-1, with 10 bases that match TRBD2. The CDR3 sequence is 17 residues long. With 3 bases clipped from V and 3 bases from J, the junction kept 9 bases outside the gene matches. The germline V gene has CDR1 SGDLS and CDR2 YYNGEE. DNA for the CDR3: TGTGCCAGCAGCGACCCCTTAGCGGGGGGTCTCTACAATGAGCAGTTCTTC. It codes for CASSDPLAGGLYNEQFF.

This clonotype was detected only a few times. A read error may produce the germline difference seen at one junction end. This chain uses TRBV20-1 with TRBJ2-1; 9 bases match TRBD1. CDR3 length: 15 amino acids. The germline CDR1 and CDR2 sequences are DFQATT and SNEGSKA (reference sequence). CDR3 sequence reads: CSARDIGQGTDEQFF. The CDR3 bases are TGCAGTGCCAGAGACATTGGACAGGGGACAGATGAGCAGTTCTTC.

The chain carries TRBV6-1 and TRBJ2-2; 11 nucleotides agree with TRBD2. V was clipped by 6 bases and J by 1 base; unmatched bases: 4. The CDR3 runs 16 residues. Germline values: CDR1 MNHNS, CDR2 SASEGT. The CDR3 reads CASSPGLAVNTGELFF. The CDR3 DNA follows: TGTGCCAGCAGCCCGGGACTAGCGGTGAACACCGGGGAGCTGTTTTTT.

V is TRBV19 and J is TRBJ2-7, with D hard to call. CDR3 length: 15 amino acids. Germline V lookup: CDR1 LNHDA, CDR2 SQIVND (reference sequence). Between the trimmed V and J ends, which lost 5 bases and 4 bases, there was a span of 18 bases. DNA for the CDR3: TGTGCCAGTAGTTTTATCCCAGGTCCTTTGTACGAGCAGTACTTC. Protein: CASSFIPGPLYEQYF.

This clonotype was found a few times. The genes are TRBV5-1 and TRBJ2-3; a weak D match, TRBD2 (6 bases). The CDR3 is made up of 14 amino acids. Germline V lookup: CDR1 SGHRS, CDR2 YFSETQ. The V end lost 1 base, the J end lost 9 bases, and 15 bases lay between the germline ends. CDR3 in amino acids: CASSLWGDRDTQYF. CDR3 sequence (DNA): TGCGCCAGCAGCTTGTGGGGGGACCGGGACACGCAGTATTTT.